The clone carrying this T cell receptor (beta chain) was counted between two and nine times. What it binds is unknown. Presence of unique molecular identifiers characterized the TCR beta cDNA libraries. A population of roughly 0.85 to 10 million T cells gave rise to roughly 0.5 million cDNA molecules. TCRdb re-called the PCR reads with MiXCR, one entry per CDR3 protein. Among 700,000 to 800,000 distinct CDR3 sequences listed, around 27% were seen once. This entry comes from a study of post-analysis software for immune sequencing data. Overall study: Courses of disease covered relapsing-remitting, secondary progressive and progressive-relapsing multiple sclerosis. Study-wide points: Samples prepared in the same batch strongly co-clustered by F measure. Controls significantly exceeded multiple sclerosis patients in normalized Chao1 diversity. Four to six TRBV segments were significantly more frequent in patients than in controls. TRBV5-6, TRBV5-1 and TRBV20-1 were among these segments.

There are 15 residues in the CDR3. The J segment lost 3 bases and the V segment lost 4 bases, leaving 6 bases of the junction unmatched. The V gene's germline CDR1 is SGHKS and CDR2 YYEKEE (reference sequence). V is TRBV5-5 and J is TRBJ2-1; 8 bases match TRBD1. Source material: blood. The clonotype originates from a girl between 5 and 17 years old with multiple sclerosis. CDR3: CASSPGQGIYNEQFF. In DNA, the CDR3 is TGTGCCAGCAGCCCCGGACAGGGTATCTACAATGAGCAGTTCTTC. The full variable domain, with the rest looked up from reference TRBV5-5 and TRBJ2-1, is DAGVTQSPTHLIKTRGQQVTLRCSPISGHKSVSWYQQVLGQGPQFIFQYYEKEERGRGNFPDRFSARQFPNYSSELNVNALLLGDSALYLCASSPGQGIYNEQFFGPGTRLTVL.